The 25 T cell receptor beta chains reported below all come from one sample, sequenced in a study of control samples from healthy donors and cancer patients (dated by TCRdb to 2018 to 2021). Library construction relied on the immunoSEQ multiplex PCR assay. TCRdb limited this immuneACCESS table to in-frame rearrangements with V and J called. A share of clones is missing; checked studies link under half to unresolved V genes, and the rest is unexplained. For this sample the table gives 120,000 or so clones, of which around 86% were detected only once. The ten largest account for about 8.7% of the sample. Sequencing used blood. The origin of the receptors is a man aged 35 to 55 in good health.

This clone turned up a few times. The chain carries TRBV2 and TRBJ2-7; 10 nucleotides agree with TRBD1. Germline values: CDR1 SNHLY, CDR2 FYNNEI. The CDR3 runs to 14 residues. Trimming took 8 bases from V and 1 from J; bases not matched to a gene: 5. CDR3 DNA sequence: TGTGCCAGCCAGACAGGGGGCATATCCTACGAGCAGTACTTC. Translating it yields CASQTGGISYEQYF.

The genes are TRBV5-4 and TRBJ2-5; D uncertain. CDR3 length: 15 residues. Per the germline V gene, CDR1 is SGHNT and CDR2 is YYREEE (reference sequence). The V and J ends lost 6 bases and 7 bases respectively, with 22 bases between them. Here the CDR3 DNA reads TGTGCCAGCAACAAGGACGGAGCGCCCCTTTGGACCCAGTACTTC. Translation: CASNKDGAPLWTQYF. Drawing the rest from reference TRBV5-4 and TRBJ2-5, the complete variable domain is ETGVTQSPTHLIKTRGQQVTLRCSSQSGHNTVSWYQQALGQGPQFIFQYYREEENGRGNFPPRFSGLQFPNYSSELNVNALELDDSALYLCASNKDGAPLWTQYFGPGTRLLVL.

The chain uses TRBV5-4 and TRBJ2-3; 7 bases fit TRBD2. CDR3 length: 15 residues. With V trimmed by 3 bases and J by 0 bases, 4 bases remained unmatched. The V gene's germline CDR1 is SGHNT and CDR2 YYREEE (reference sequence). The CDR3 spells CASSSGGPSTDTQYF. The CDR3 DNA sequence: TGTGCCAGCAGCTCGGGGGGACCCAGCACAGATACGCAGTATTTT. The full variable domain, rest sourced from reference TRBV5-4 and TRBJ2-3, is ETGVTQSPTHLIKTRGQQVTLRCSSQSGHNTVSWYQQALGQGPQFIFQYYREEENGRGNFPPRFSGLQFPNYSSELNVNALELDDSALYLCASSSGGPSTDTQYFGPGTRLTVL.

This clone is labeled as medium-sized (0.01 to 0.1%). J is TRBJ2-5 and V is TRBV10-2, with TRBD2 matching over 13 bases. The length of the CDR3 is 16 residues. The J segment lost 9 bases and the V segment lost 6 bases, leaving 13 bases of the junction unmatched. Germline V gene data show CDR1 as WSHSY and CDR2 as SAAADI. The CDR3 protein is CASSSTSGGYSTSQYF. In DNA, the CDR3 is TGCGCCAGCAGCTCGACTAGCGGGGGGTACTCAACGTCCCAGTACTTC.

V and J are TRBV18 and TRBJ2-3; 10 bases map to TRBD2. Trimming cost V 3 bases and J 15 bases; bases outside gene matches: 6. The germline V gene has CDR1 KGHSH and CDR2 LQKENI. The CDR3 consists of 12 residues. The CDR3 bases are TGTGCCAGCTCACCTGGGCTAGCGGGGGAATATTTT. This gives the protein CASSPGLAGEYF.

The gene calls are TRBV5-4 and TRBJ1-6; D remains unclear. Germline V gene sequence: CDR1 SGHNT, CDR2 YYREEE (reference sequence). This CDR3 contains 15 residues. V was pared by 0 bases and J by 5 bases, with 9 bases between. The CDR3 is CASSLERSDNSPLHF. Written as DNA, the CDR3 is TGTGCCAGCAGCTTGGAAAGGAGCGATAATTCACCCCTCCACTTT.

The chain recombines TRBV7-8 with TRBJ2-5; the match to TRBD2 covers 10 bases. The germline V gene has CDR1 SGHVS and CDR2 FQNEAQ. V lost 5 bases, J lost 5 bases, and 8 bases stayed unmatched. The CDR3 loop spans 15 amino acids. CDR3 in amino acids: CASSLQRGGRETQYF. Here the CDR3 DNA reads TGTGCCAGCAGCCTCCAGCGGGGGGGCCGGGAGACCCAGTACTTC.

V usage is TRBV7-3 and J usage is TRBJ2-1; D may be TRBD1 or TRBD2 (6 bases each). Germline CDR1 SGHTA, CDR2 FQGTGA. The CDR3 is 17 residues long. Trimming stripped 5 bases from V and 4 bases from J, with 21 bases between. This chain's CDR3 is CASSPRGVGGKYNEQFF. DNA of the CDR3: TGTGCCAGCAGCCCCCGCGGTGTGGGGGGCAAGTACAATGAGCAGTTCTTC. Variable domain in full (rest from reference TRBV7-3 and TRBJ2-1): GAGVSQTPSNKVTEKGKYVELRCDPISGHTALYWYRQSLGQGPEFLIYFQGTGAADDSGLPNDRFFAVRPEGSVSTLKIQRTERGDSAVYLCASSPRGVGGKYNEQFFGPGTRLTVL.

The CDR3 DNA reads TGTGCCAGCAGAGCGGACAGGTATAGCAATCAGCCCCAGCATTTT. This sequence encodes CASRADRYSNQPQHF. The V and J genes are TRBV7-2 and TRBJ1-5; 7 bases are shared with TRBD1. The germline CDR1 and CDR2 sequences are SGHTA and FQGNSA. This CDR3 has 15 amino acids. The V and J ends lost 6 bases and 0 bases, in that order; junction bases with no gene match: 5.

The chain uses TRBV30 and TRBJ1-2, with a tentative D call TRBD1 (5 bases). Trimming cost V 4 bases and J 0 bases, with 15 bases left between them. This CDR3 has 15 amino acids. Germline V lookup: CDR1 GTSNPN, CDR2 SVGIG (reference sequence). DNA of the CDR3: TGTGCCTGGATCCTGGACGGGGACTCTAACTATGGCTACACCTTC. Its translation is CAWILDGDSNYGYTF.

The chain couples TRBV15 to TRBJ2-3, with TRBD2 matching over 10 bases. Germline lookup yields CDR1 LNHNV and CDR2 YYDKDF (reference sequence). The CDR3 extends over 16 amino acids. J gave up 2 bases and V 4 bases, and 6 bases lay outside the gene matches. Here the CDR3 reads CATSTRAGGPTDTQYF. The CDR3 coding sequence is TGTGCCACCAGCACCCGAGCGGGGGGGCCCACAGATACGCAGTATTTT.

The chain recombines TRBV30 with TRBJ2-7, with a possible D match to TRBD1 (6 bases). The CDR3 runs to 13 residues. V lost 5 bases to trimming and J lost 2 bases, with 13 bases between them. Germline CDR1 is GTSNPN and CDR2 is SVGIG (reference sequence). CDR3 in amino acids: CAWSGPGAYEQYF. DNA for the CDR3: TGTGCCTGGTCGGGACCAGGGGCCTACGAGCAGTACTTC.

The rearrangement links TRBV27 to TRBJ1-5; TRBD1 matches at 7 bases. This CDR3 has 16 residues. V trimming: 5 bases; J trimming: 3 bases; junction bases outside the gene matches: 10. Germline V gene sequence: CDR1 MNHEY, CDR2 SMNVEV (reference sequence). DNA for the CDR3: TGTGCCAGCAGTGCCCCGGGACAGCTCCTCAATCAGCCCCAGCATTTT. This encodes CASSAPGQLLNQPQHF.

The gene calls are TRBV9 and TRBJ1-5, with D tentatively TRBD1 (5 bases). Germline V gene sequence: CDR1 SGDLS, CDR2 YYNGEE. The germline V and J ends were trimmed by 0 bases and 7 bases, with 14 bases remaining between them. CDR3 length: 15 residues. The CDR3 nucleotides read TGTGCCAGCAGCGTAGATGGGACGTCGATCCAGCCCCAGCATTTT. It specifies CASSVDGTSIQPQHF.

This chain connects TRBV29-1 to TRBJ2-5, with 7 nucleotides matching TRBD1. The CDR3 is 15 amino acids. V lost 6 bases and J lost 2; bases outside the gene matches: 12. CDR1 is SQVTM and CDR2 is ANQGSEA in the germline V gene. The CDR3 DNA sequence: TGCAGCGTAGACGGGACAGTGGGGGTTCAAGAGACCCAGTACTTC. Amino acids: CSVDGTVGVQETQYF.

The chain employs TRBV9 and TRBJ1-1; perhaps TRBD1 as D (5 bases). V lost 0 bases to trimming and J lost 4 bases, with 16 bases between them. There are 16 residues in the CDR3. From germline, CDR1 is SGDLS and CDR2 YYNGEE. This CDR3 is CASSVVTMGHGTEAFF. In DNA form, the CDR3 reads TGTGCCAGCAGCGTAGTTACAATGGGGCACGGCACTGAAGCTTTCTTT.

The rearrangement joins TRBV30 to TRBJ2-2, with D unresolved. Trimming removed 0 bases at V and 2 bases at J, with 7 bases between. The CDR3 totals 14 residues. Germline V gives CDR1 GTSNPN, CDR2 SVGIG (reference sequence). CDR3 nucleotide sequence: TGTGCCTGGAGTGTACAGAGCAACACCGGGGAGCTGTTTTTT. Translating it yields CAWSVQSNTGELFF. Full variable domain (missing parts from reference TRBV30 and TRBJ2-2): SQTIHQWPATLVQPVGSPLSLECTVEGTSNPNLYWYRQAAGRGLQLLFYSVGIGQISSEVPQNLSASRPQDRQFILSSKKLLLSDSGFYLCAWSVQSNTGELFFGEGSRLTVL.

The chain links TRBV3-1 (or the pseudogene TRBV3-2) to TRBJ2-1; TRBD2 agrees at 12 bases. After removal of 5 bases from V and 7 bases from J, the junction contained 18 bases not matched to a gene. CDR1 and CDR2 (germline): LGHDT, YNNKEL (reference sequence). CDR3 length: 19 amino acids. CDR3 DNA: TGTGCCAGCAGCACCCGGCCGTTCCCTAGCGGGGGGGCCGGGAATGAGCAGTTCTTC. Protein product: CASSTRPFPSGGAGNEQFF.

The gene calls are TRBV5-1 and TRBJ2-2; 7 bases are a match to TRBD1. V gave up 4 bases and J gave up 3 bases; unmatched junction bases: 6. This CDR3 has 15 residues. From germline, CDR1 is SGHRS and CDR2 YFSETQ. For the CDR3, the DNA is TGCGCCAGCAGCCCCGGACAGGAGCACACCGGGGAGCTGTTTTTT. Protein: CASSPGQEHTGELFF.

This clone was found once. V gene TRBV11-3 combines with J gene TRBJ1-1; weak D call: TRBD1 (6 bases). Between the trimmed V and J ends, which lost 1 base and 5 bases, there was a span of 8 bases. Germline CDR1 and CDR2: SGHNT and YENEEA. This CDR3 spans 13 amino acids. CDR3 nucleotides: TGTGCCAGCAGCTTAGGAAGGGGGACTGAAGCTTTCTTT. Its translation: CASSLGRGTEAFF.

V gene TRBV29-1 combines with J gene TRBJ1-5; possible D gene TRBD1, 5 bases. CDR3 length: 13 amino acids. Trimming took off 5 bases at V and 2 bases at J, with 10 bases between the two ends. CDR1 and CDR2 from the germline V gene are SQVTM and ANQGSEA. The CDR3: CSVKGAGNQPQHF. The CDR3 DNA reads TGCAGCGTTAAAGGGGCGGGCAATCAGCCCCAGCATTTT.

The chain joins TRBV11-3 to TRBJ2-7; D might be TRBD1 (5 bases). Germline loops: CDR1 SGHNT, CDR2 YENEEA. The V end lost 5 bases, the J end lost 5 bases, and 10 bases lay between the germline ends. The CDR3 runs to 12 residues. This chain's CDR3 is CASSRDSNEQYF. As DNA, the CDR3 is TGTGCCAGCAGCAGAGACAGCAACGAGCAGTACTTC.

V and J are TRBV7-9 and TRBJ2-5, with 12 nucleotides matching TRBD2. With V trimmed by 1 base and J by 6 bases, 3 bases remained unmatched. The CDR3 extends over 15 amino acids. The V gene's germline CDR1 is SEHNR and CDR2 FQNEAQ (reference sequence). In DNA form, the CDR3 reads TGTGCCAGCAGCTTAGAACTAGCGGGGGGACAGACCCAGTACTTC. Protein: CASSLELAGGQTQYF. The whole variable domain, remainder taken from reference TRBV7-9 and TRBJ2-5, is DTGVSQNPRHKITKRGQNVTFRCDPISEHNRLYWYRQTLGQGPEFLTYFQNEAQLEKSRLLSDRFSAERPKGSFSTLEIQRTEQGDSAMYLCASSLELAGGQTQYFGPGTRLLVL.

In DNA, the CDR3 is TGCGCCAGCAGCCAAGGGTTCTCCACCTACGAGCAGTACTTC. Encoded protein: CASSQGFSTYEQYF. This chain connects TRBV4-1 to TRBJ2-7; D is unresolved. The germline V gene encodes CDR1 MGHRA and CDR2 YSYEKL. The V end was cut by 1 base, the J end by 2 bases, with 9 bases between. This CDR3 has 14 amino acids.

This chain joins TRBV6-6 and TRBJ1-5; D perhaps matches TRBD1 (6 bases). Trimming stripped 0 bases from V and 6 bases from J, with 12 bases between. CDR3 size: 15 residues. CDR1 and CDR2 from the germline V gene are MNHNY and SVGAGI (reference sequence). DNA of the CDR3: TGTGCCAGCAGTTACTCGGGGGCCCAGGGTCAGCCCCAGCATTTT. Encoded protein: CASSYSGAQGQPQHF.